Sequencing of this T cell receptor beta chain was carried out in a study of blood T cell repertoires in COVID-19. Study-wide context: Samples came from the United States, Italy and Spain, spanning acute and convalescent COVID-19. Sources were T cells, B-cell-depleted T cells, or PBMCs; the material itself was cDNA or gDNA.

Original processing methods: Estimates of nucleated cell counts were drawn from the amplification of reference gene primers. Assay used: immunoSEQ multiplex PCR; TCRdb lists only in-frame clones, some missing. V, J and clone size were drawn from that table, and D and trimming were deduced from the DNA. The sample records around 69,000 clones, approximately 80% being singletons. The CDR3 totals 13 residues. Germline CDR1 is SGHAT and CDR2 is FQNNGV. The V end lost 5 bases, the J end lost 10 bases, and 15 bases lay between the germline ends. This TCR was recovered from a woman between 65 and 79 years old with acute or convalescent COVID-19. Sequenced material: peripheral blood. The chain recombines TRBV11-2 with TRBJ2-1, with a possible D match to TRBD1 (6 bases). The CDR3 loop reads CASSKHRDREQFF. The CDR3 region has the DNA TGTGCCAGCAGCAAACACCGCGACAGGGAGCAGTTCTTC. The variable domain in full, completed from reference TRBV11-2 and TRBJ2-1, reads EAGVAQSPRYKIIEKRQSVAFWCNPISGHATLYWYQQILGQGPKLLIQFQNNGVVDDSQLPKDRFSAERLKGVDSTLKIQPAKLEDSAVYLCASSKHRDREQFFGPGTRLTVL.